These T cell receptor beta chains were read from a single sample in a study of T cells after yellow fever vaccination. TCRdb called the 5' RACE reads again in MiXCR, with one record for every CDR3 protein. The sample contains about 340,000 distinct CDR3 sequences, 9.5% to 15% of which appear only once. The sequences come from CD4+ T cells sorted from PBMCs, collected 15 days after the yellow fever booster vaccination. The receptors derive from a man between 18 and 35 years old who received the YFV17D yellow fever vaccine. Each CDR3 is given with its conserved first and last residue. D genes are given only for firm matches. Clone size appears in some rows only: once, few, many, or a class for an expanded clone.

>few|TRBJ2-7|TRBD1|TRBV6-6
TGTGCCAGCAGTCCGGACAGGGAAATCGAGCAGTACTTC
CASSPDREIEQYF
>few|TRBJ1-1|NA|TRBV7-2
TGTGCCAGCAGCTCCAGCCTTAGGACAGCTTTCTTT
CASSSSLRTAFF
>few|TRBJ2-3|NA|TRBV24-1
TGTGCCACCAGCGACCCTTCAGATACGCAGTATTTT
CATSDPSDTQYF
>NA|TRBJ1-4|NA|TRBV20-1
TGCAGTGCTAGGTCGACAACTAATGAAAAACTGTTTTTT
CSARSTTNEKLFF
>NA|TRBJ1-1|NA|TRBV5-5
TGTGCCAGCAGCTTTCCGGTAGGCACTGAAGCTTTCTTT
CASSFPVGTEAFF
>few|TRBJ2-5|NA|TRBV20-1
TGCAGTGCTACCCCGGGGGTCAGGACCCAGTACTTC
CSATPGVRTQYF
>few|TRBJ2-5|TRBD1|TRBV6-1
TGTGCCAGCAGTGAACCCTGGACAGGGAACGATAGAGAGACCCAGTACTTC
CASSEPWTGNDRETQYF
>many|TRBJ1-6|NA|TRBV7-2
TGTGCCAGCAGCGTAGGAGGGGGAATCCCCCCCCTCCACTTT
CASSVGGGIPPLHF
>NA|TRBJ2-1|TRBD1|TRBV29-1
TGCAGCGTTTGTTCGACTATGACAGGGTTCGATGAGCAGTTCTTC
CSVCSTMTGFDEQFF
>NA|TRBJ1-4|TRBD1|TRBV5-1
TGCGCCAGCAGCGTCCAACAGGGGAGTAGCGAAAAACTGTTTTTT
CASSVQQGSSEKLFF
>few|TRBJ1-4|NA|TRBV6-5
TGTGCCAGCAGCCGCTATGCAACTAATGAAAAACTGTTTTTT
CASSRYATNEKLFF
>few|TRBJ1-6|NA|TRBV12-3/TRBV12-4
TGTGCCAGCAGGGCCGGGGTGAGTGAATCACCCCTCCACTTT
CASRAGVSESPLHF
>NA|TRBJ2-1|TRBD2|TRBV14
TGTGCCAGCAGCAGACTAGCGGGGGCGAACAATGAGCAGTTCTTC
CASSRLAGANNEQFF
>NA|TRBJ2-1|TRBD1|TRBV4-1
TGCGCCAGCAGCCAAGAACCCGGGACAGGGGAGAATGAGCAGTTCTTC
CASSQEPGTGENEQFF
>few|TRBJ2-2|NA|TRBV7-3
TGTGCCAGCAGCCCCCACAGCAACACCGGGGAGCTGTTTTTT
CASSPHSNTGELFF
>NA|TRBJ2-1|NA|TRBV11-3
TGTGCCAGCAGCGAGACCACCACCTCGTCGAGTGTCTATGAGCAGTTCTTC
CASSETTTSSSVYEQFF
>few|TRBJ1-1|NA|TRBV20-1
TGCAGTGCTTGGGCCAGTGGGGTCACTGAAGCTTTCTTT
CSAWASGVTEAFF
>few|TRBJ2-3|TRBD2|TRBV4-2
TGTGCCAGCAGCCAGGCTAGCGGGGGCCTCCCCGGTACGCAGTATTTT
CASSQASGGLPGTQYF
>NA|TRBJ1-6|TRBD1|TRBV5-4
TGTGCCAGCAGTCCGGCCGGGACAGATAATTCACCCCTCCACTTT
CASSPAGTDNSPLHF
>NA|TRBJ2-3|NA|TRBV13
TGTGCCAGCAGCTTACTGGGGGCAGGCGATACGCAGTATTTT
CASSLLGAGDTQYF
>NA|TRBJ2-1|TRBD2|TRBV19
TGTGCCAGTAACTCGATACTAGCGGGGACCTACAATGAGCAGTTCTTC
CASNSILAGTYNEQFF
>NA|TRBJ1-2|TRBD1|TRBV28
TGTGCCAGCACCACAGGGGCGAGCTATGGCTACACCTTC
CASTTGASYGYTF